The present T cell receptor (beta chain) was sequenced within a study of blood T cell repertoires in COVID-19 (dated by TCRdb to 2020 to 2022). Some background on the complete study: Collaborator samples came from the United States, Italy and Spain and covered acute and convalescent phases of COVID-19. The prospective study material was composed of cDNA or gDNA derived from T cells, B-cell-depleted T cells, or PBMCs. Deeply sampled blood TCRbeta repertoires from subjects exposed to, actively infected with, or recovered from COVID-19 were included in the dataset. A freely available public database, intended as a resource for researchers studying the immune response to SARS-CoV-2, is where the repertoires were released. The samples were drawn from two sources: the first 160 participants of the ongoing ImmuneRACE study, and fewer than 1,500 subjects contributed by 6 global collaborators. The sample metadata nearly always contained a de-identified subject ID, COVID-19 status, age in years and sex. Where available, HLA class I and class II types were obtained from metadata supplied by the sample provider rather than from assay-based typing. On the study overall, not on this receptor specifically: The quantity of clinical and demographic metadata differed by source and by participant and was supplied without curation.

Trimming at the junction amounts to 4 bases on V and 4 bases on J, and the germline ends lie 17 bases apart. As encoded in the germline V gene (reference sequence), CDR1 is LNHDA while CDR2 is SQIVND. Its CDR3 holds 17 amino acids, cysteine through phenylalanine. The DNA shown is the 51-base CDR3, in frame from base 1. Whole blood was collected in K2EDTA tubes by collaborating institutions according to the institutions' own protocols. For TCRbeta analysis, collaborator samples were shipped as frozen whole blood, as isolated PBMCs, or as DNA extracted from either sample type. The table lists this clone with a few counts. Its recognized antigen is unknown. Base qualities are missing; no much larger clone stands one base away. The immunoSEQ Assay, a bias-controlled multiplex PCR, was used to amplify TCRbeta CDR3 regions from genomic DNA. The original methods were these. The number of nucleated cells in each sample was estimated from the amplification of reference gene primers within the assay. To quantify the absolute abundance of each unique TCRbeta CDR3 rearrangement, sequence reads were collapsed and filtered. Productive Simpson clonality was computed per sample as the square root of Simpson's diversity index over productive rearrangements. The source is immuneACCESS, and TCRdb retained only in-frame sequences with V and J called. Part of the clones is not carried over; for the studies checked, unresolved V genes explain less than half of this, and the remainder is unexplained. V and J calls and clone size are given by that table; D and trimming were obtained from the DNA. Here the sample has about 200,000 clones; less than 90% occur a single time. The ten largest clonotypes hold 2.2% of the sample.

Sequencing used peripheral blood. This receptor chain uses TRBV19 and TRBJ1-6; the D segment could be TRBD1, given 5 matching bases. The TCR was taken from a woman aged 50 to 65 with acute or convalescent COVID-19. The DNA is as follows: TGTGCCAGTAGTACGCCCCTCCGCAGGGATTATAATTCACCCCTCCACTTT. Its protein product is CASSTPLRRDYNSPLHF.